The 26 T cell receptor beta chains below come from one sample, sequenced in a study of cytomegalovirus exposure and HLA in healthy donors. PCR involved 60 Vbeta and 13 Jbeta primers. Produced via immunoSEQ multiplex PCR; TCRdb's table is partial and in-frame only. The sample yields 100,000 to 120,000 clones, over 60% seen once. Sequenced: PBMCs. All receptors come from a man aged 25-40 years in good health and CMV-seropositive.

Remarks on this clone: The same CDR3 arises from other DNA sequences in this sample as well. Written as DNA, the CDR3 is TGCGCCAGCAGCTTGGCCAGGGGGAACACTGAAGCTTTCTTT. This codes for CASSLARGNTEAFF. The chain joins TRBV5-1 to TRBJ1-1; perhaps TRBD1 as D (6 bases). Germline assignment: CDR1 SGHRS and CDR2 YFSETQ. The V end lost 0 bases, the J end lost 1 base, and 7 bases lay between the germline ends. This CDR3 region has 14 residues.

CDR3 sequence: CASSQETGANEAFF. CDR3 coding DNA: TGCGCCAGCAGCCAGGAGACAGGGGCAAATGAAGCTTTCTTT. The V gene is TRBV4-3, the J gene TRBJ1-1, with 8 bases aligning to TRBD1. The ends lost 3 bases at V and 7 bases at J; junction bases unmatched: 7. Germline V gene data show CDR1 as LGHNA and CDR2 as YSLEER. This CDR3 contains 14 residues.

The chain combines TRBV5-6 with TRBJ2-3; 12 nucleotides align to TRBD2. V was pared by 0 bases and J by 3 bases, with 2 bases of the junction left unmatched. CDR3 length: 16 residues. Germline values: CDR1 SGHDT, CDR2 YYEEEE. The CDR3 DNA reads as TGTGCCAGCAGCTTGGAACTAGCGGGGGGAACAGATACGCAGTATTTT. It yields the protein CASSLELAGGTDTQYF.

V and J are TRBV7-6 and TRBJ2-1, with D unclear. CDR1 and CDR2 (germline): SGHVS, FNYEAQ. V was pared by 1 base and J by 0 bases, with 7 bases between. The CDR3 has 15 residues. CDR3 nucleotide sequence: TGTGCCAGCAGCTTAGGAGTGAGCTCCTACAATGAGCAGTTCTTC. This encodes CASSLGVSSYNEQFF.

This chain connects TRBV9 to TRBJ2-5, with D possibly TRBD2 on 6 matching bases. Germline-derived CDR1 and CDR2 are SGDLS and YYNGEE. Trimming stripped 0 bases from V and 5 bases from J, with 17 bases between. The CDR3 totals 16 residues. In DNA, the CDR3 is TGTGCCAGCAGCGTAGGGCTGGGGGGTACAATGGAGACCCAGTACTTC. Its translation is CASSVGLGGTMETQYF.

This chain links TRBV27 with TRBJ1-5, with D possibly TRBD1 on 6 matching bases. Germline V lookup: CDR1 MNHEY, CDR2 SMNVEV (reference sequence). Between the trimmed V and J ends, which lost 3 bases and 2 bases, there was a span of 8 bases. The CDR3 totals 14 residues. The DNA for the CDR3 is TGTGCCAGCAGTTTTGCAGGGGGCAATCAGCCCCAGCATTTT. Translated, it gives CASSFAGGNQPQHF.

The V gene is TRBV7-2, the J gene TRBJ1-6; D is possibly TRBD1 (6 bases). V was pared by 0 bases and J by 3 bases, with 12 bases between. The CDR3 totals 17 residues. The germline gives CDR1 SGHTA, CDR2 FQGNSA. CDR3 sequence: CASSLAAGALYNSPLHF. DNA of the CDR3: TGTGCCAGCAGCTTAGCCGCAGGGGCGCTCTATAATTCACCCCTCCACTTT.

This chain joins TRBV11-2 and TRBJ1-6; D is undetermined. Between the trimmed V and J ends, which lost 1 base and 9 bases, there was a span of 13 bases. Looked up from germline, CDR1 is SGHAT and CDR2 is FQNNGV. The CDR3 covers 15 residues. CDR3 in DNA: TGTGCCAGCAGCTTAGTAGCGGCAGGAGGTTCACCCCTCCACTTT. Its protein product is CASSLVAAGGSPLHF.

The J gene is TRBJ1-2, the V gene TRBV29-1, with D perhaps matching TRBD1 (6 bases). Germline values: CDR1 SQVTM, CDR2 ANQGSEA. Trimming cost V 4 bases and J 0 bases, with 15 bases left between them. CDR3 length equals 15 residues. This CDR3 is CSVGFLQGTNYGYTF. The CDR3 nucleotides read TGCAGCGTTGGGTTCTTGCAGGGGACTAACTATGGCTACACCTTC.

This clone came up a few times. The chain recombines TRBV30 with TRBJ1-2, with TRBD1 matching 7 bases. With V trimmed by 2 bases and J by 7 bases, 7 bases remained unmatched. From germline, CDR1 is GTSNPN and CDR2 SVGIG (reference sequence). The CDR3 is 13 amino acids. CDR3 sequence (DNA): TGTGCCTGGAGTCTGTCAGGGGGGCTTGGCTACACCTTC. Amino acid sequence: CAWSLSGGLGYTF.

The rearrangement uses TRBV5-4 and TRBJ2-2; the match to TRBD1 covers 8 bases. CDR1 and CDR2 (germline): SGHNT, YYREEE (reference sequence). The CDR3 contains 15 residues. The V segment lost 2 bases and the J segment 1 base; nucleotides outside the gene matches: 1. CDR3 region: CASSFGTGNTGELFF. CDR3 nucleotides: TGTGCCAGCAGCTTCGGGACAGGGAACACCGGGGAGCTGTTTTTT.

This clone has just one count. The gene calls are TRBV14 and TRBJ2-6; TRBD1 aligns across 7 bases. The CDR3 sequence is 15 residues long. The germline gives CDR1 SGHDN, CDR2 FVKESK. V was pared by 4 bases and J by 6 bases, with 6 bases of the junction left unmatched. Written as DNA, the CDR3 is TGTGCCAGCAGCCTCACAGGGGTCGCGGCCAACGTCCTGACTTTC. Protein: CASSLTGVAANVLTF.

V and J are TRBV7-3 and TRBJ1-2; unclear D gene. Germline V lookup: CDR1 SGHTA, CDR2 FQGTGA. V was shortened by 5 bases and J by 2 bases, with 12 bases between the two germline ends. This CDR3 contains 14 residues. CDR3 nucleotides: TGTGCCAGCAGCCCACATTCGGGGAACTATGGCTACACCTTC. Its translation is CASSPHSGNYGYTF.

This clone was seen once. V is TRBV7-2 and J is TRBJ1-2; the D gene is possibly TRBD1 (5 bases). This CDR3 region has 14 residues. The V gene's germline CDR1 is SGHTA and CDR2 FQGNSA. V lost 5 bases, J lost 3 bases, and 13 bases lay in between. CDR3 DNA sequence: TGTGCCAGCAGCGACCCCCGGGACTACTATGGCTACACCTTC. Its protein product is CASSDPRDYYGYTF.

This chain links TRBV15 with TRBJ1-5, with a weak D call TRBD1 (6 bases). The CDR3 consists of 14 residues. Trimming left V 3 bases short and J 2 bases short, with 8 bases between. CDR1 and CDR2 (germline): LNHNV, YYDKDF (reference sequence). DNA of the CDR3: TGTGCCACCAGCAGCAGGGGCGGCAATCAGCCCCAGCATTTT. Translation: CATSSRGGNQPQHF.

Only a few counts were recorded for this clone. This chain joins TRBV6-1 and TRBJ2-4; 7 bases line up with TRBD2. The J segment lost 0 bases and the V segment lost 7 bases, leaving 6 bases of the junction unmatched. CDR1 and CDR2 (germline): MNHNS, SASEGT. The CDR3 totals 15 residues. The DNA of the CDR3 is TGTGCCAGCACCCCCTGGGAGGGAGCCAAAAACATTCAGTACTTC. It specifies CASTPWEGAKNIQYF.

The table lists this clone with a count of one. The rearrangement uses TRBV9 and TRBJ1-1; no reliable D call. Trimming took off 4 bases at V and 4 bases at J, with 14 bases between the two ends. The CDR3 runs 14 residues. Germline V gives CDR1 SGDLS, CDR2 YYNGEE. CDR3 region: CASSNTVFGTEAFF. In nucleotides, the CDR3 is TGTGCCAGCAGCAATACGGTGTTTGGCACTGAAGCTTTCTTT. Using reference TRBV9 and TRBJ1-1 for the parts outside the CDR3, the full variable domain is DSGVTQTPKHLITATGQRVTLRCSPRSGDLSVYWYQQSLDQGLQFLIQYYNGEERAKGNILERFSAQQFPDLHSELNLSSLELGDSALYFCASSNTVFGTEAFFGQGTRLTVV.

The chain couples TRBV2 to TRBJ2-3; 9 bases line up with TRBD1. V shed 10 bases and J 0 bases; nucleotides not matched to a gene: 8. This CDR3 is built from 15 residues. In germline, CDR1 is SNHLY, CDR2 FYNNEI. The CDR3 here is CATQQGAPSTDTQYF. The CDR3 region has the DNA TGTGCCACCCAACAGGGGGCTCCTAGCACAGATACGCAGTATTTT. Combining the CDR3 with reference TRBV2 and TRBJ2-3 gives the whole variable domain EPEVTQTPSHQVTQMGQEVILRCVPISNHLYFYWYRQILGQKVEFLVSFYNNEISEKSEIFDDQFSVERPDGSNFTLKIRSTKLEDSAMYFCATQQGAPSTDTQYFGPGTRLTVL.

This clone is a singleton in its sample. This rearrangement joins TRBV30 to TRBJ2-7, with 9 bases matching TRBD2. The CDR3 is made up of 15 amino acids. With V trimmed by 2 bases and J by 3 bases, 8 bases remained unmatched. Germline lookup yields CDR1 GTSNPN and CDR2 SVGIG (reference sequence). This chain's CDR3 is CAWSSLGRGGYEQYF. In DNA, the CDR3 is TGTGCCTGGAGTTCTCTCGGGCGGGGGGGCTACGAGCAGTACTTC.

The chain is built from TRBV7-2 and TRBJ2-7, with TRBD1 as a possible D gene (6 bases). CDR3 size: 14 residues. V was clipped by 5 bases and J by 4 bases, with 15 bases between them. Germline V gene lookup returns CDR1 SGHTA and CDR2 FQGNSA. Written as DNA, the CDR3 is TGTGCCAGCAGCGGCAGGGGTCCCACATACGAGCAGTACTTC. It translates to CASSGRGPTYEQYF.

The rearrangement links TRBV27 to TRBJ1-4; perhaps TRBD1 as D (5 bases). Trimming stripped 5 bases from V and 4 bases from J, with 14 bases between. CDR1 and CDR2 from the germline V gene are MNHEY and SMNVEV (reference sequence). CDR3 length: 15 residues. The CDR3 here is CASSANWGGNEKLFF. The DNA for the CDR3 is TGTGCCAGCAGTGCCAACTGGGGCGGTAATGAAAAACTGTTTTTT. Full variable domain (rest looked up from reference TRBV27 and TRBJ1-4): EAQVTQNPRYLITVTGKKLTVTCSQNMNHEYMSWYRQDPGLGLRQIYYSMNVEVTDKGDVPEGYKVSRKEKRNFPLILESPSPNQTSLYFCASSANWGGNEKLFFGSGTQLSVL.

The chain couples TRBV4-3 to TRBJ1-2; D remains ambiguous. Trimming shortened V by 1 base and J by 4 bases, and 7 bases separated the two germline ends. The CDR3 loop spans 13 amino acids. CDR1 and CDR2 (germline): LGHNA, YSLEER. The CDR3 spells CASSQVNSYGYTF. CDR3 nucleotides: TGCGCCAGCAGCCAAGTTAACAGCTATGGCTACACCTTC.

Points on this clone: Other DNA sequences in the same sample also yield this CDR3. The V call is TRBV29-1, the J call TRBJ1-2, with 7 bases lining up with TRBD1. The length of the CDR3 is 11 residues. Losses at the gene ends were 6 bases for V and 4 bases for J; bases not matched to a gene: 2. CDR1 is SQVTM, CDR2 ANQGSEA, per germline. CDR3: CSVPGGYGYTF. The CDR3 nucleotides are TGCAGCGTCCCAGGGGGCTATGGCTACACCTTC.

The rearrangement uses TRBV4-3 and TRBJ2-2; 9 bases line up with TRBD2. The CDR3 runs 18 residues. Per germline, CDR1 LGHNA and CDR2 YSLEER. Trimming removed 0 bases from V and 4 bases from J; junction bases left unmatched: 9. This chain's CDR3 is CASSQDWGGGASTGELFF. The CDR3, as DNA: TGCGCCAGCAGCCAAGATTGGGGCGGGGGGGCGAGCACCGGGGAGCTGTTTTTT.

CDR3 sequence reads: CASSFDRAYGYTF. DNA for the CDR3: TGTGCCAGCAGTTTTGACAGGGCCTATGGCTACACCTTC. The chain has TRBV27 and TRBJ1-2; 7 nucleotides align to TRBD1. J was trimmed by 4 bases and V by 3 bases; bases with no gene match: 2. The CDR3 length is 13 residues. CDR1 and CDR2 from the germline V gene are MNHEY and SMNVEV (reference sequence).

This chain connects TRBV7-9 to TRBJ1-6; 7 bases line up with TRBD1. The trim removed 2 bases at V and 5 bases at J, leaving 3 bases unmatched. Germline-derived CDR1 and CDR2 are SEHNR and FQNEAQ (reference sequence). The CDR3 consists of 15 residues. This chain's CDR3 is CASSLQGQNNSPLHF. CDR3 DNA: TGTGCCAGCAGCTTACAGGGACAGAATAATTCACCCCTCCACTTT.